These T cell receptor beta chains were read from a single sample in a study of CD8 T cells in Susac syndrome. TCRdb reprocessed the immunoSEQ multiplex PCR reads with MiXCR, giving one entry per CDR3 protein. The sample carries some 260,000 distinct CDR3 sequences, around 84% recorded once. Sequencing was performed on CD8+ T cells from PBMCs. Receptors originate from a human donor with multiple sclerosis. Both conserved end residues are part of each CDR3. D genes are given only for firm matches. Clone size is not always given. Where it is, it says once, few, many or a class for expanded clones.

cdr3_nt	cdr3_aa	v_call	clone_size	cdr3_length	d_call	j_call
TGTGCCAGCAGCCAAGATGGGTTATGGACCACCGGGGAGCTGTTTTTT	CASSQDGLWTTGELFF	TRBV3-1	-	16	-	TRBJ2-2
TGCGCCACCACAGGGTTAAGCTCCTACGAGCAGTACTTC	CATTGLSSYEQYF	TRBV10-2	-	13	-	TRBJ2-7
TGTGCCAGCAGCTTAGGAGTCGGGTTTGATCAGCCCCAGCATTTT	CASSLGVGFDQPQHF	TRBV7-9	-	15	-	TRBJ1-5
TGTGCCAGCAGCTTTCCAGGGCTCACTGAAGCTTTCTTT	CASSFPGLTEAFF	TRBV7-9	-	13	-	TRBJ1-1
TGTGCCACCAGTGCGGGTCCTCTCCTCTACGAGCAGTACTTC	CATSAGPLLYEQYF	TRBV24-1	-	14	-	TRBJ2-7
TGTGCCAGCAGTTTTTTGATAGCGGGAGACAATGAGCAGTTCTTC	CASSFLIAGDNEQFF	TRBV28	-	15	TRBD2	TRBJ2-1
TGTGCCAGCAGCGCCTCGGACCGTGGCTATGGCTACACCTTC	CASSASDRGYGYTF	TRBV9	-	14	-	TRBJ1-2
TGCGCCAGCAGCCAAGTACCCCCCGGACACTTT	CASSQVPPGHF	TRBV4-1	-	11	-	TRBJ1-6
TGTGCCAGCAGCTCGGGTCCCAGAGGGAACACTGAAGCTTTCTTT	CASSSGPRGNTEAFF	TRBV7-3	-	15	-	TRBJ1-1
TGTGCCAGCAGCTTAGGGACAGAGCTAGGGTCAGATACGCAGTATTTT	CASSLGTELGSDTQYF	TRBV11-2	few	16	-	TRBJ2-3
TGTGCCACAGCCTATTTCGGTCAGCCCCAGCATTTT	CATAYFGQPQHF	TRBV2	-	12	-	TRBJ1-5
TGCGCCAGCAGCGATAAACAGGGTTCCTATAATTCACCCCTCCACTTT	CASSDKQGSYNSPLHF	TRBV5-1	-	16	-	TRBJ1-6
TGTGCCAGCAGCCAAATACTAGCGGGAGGGCCCCATGAGCAGTTCTTC	CASSQILAGGPHEQFF	TRBV27	-	16	TRBD2	TRBJ2-1
TGTGCCAGCAGTTTCCGCGAGCAGTACTTC	CASSFREQYF	TRBV28	few	10	-	TRBJ2-7